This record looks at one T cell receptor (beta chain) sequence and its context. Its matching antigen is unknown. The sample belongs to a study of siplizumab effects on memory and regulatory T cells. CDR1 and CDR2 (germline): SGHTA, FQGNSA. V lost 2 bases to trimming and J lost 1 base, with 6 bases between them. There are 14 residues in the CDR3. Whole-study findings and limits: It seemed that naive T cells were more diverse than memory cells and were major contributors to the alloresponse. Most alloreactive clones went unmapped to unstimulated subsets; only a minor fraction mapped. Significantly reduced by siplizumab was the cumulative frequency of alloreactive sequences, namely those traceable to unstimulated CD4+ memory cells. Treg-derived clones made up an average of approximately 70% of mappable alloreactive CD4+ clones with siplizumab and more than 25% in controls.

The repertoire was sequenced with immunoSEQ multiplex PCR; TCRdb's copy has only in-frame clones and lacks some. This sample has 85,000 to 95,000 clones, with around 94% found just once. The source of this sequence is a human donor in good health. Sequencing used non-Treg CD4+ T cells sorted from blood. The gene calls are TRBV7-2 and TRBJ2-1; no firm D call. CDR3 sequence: CASSLYGSYNEQFF. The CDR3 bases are TGTGCCAGCAGCTTATACGGATCCTACAATGAGCAGTTCTTC. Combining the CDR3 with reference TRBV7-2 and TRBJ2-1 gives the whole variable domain GAGVSQSPSNKVTEKGKDVELRCDPISGHTALYWYRQSLGQGLEFLIYFQGNSAPDKSGLPSDRFSAERTGGSVSTLTIQRTQQEDSAVYLCASSLYGSYNEQFFGPGTRLTVL.